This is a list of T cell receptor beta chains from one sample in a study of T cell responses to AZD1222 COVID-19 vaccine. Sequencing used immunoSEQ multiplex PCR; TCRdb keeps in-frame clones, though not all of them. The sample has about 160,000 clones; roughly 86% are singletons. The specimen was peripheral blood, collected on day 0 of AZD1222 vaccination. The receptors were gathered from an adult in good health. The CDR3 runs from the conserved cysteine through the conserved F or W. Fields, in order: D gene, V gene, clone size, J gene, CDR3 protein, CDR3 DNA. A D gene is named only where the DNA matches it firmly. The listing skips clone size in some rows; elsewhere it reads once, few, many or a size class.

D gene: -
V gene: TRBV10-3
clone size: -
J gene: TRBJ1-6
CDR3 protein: CAISDGRDNSPLHF
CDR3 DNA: TGTGCCATCAGTGACGGACGGGATAATTCACCCCTCCACTTT

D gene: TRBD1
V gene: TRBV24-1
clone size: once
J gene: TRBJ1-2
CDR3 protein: CATSEPGQGLYGYTF
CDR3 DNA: TGTGCCACCAGTGAGCCGGGACAGGGATTGTATGGCTACACCTTC

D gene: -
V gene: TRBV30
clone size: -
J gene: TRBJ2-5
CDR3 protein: CAWSVRLRETQYF
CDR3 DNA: TGTGCCTGGAGTGTAAGGCTGAGGGAGACCCAGTACTTC

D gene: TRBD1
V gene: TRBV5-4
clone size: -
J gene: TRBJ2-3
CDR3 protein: CASSLYRGDTQYF
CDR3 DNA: TGTGCCAGCAGCTTGTACAGGGGTGATACGCAGTATTTT

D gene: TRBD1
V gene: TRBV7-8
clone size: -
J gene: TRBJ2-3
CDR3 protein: CASSLGRDRGTDTQYF
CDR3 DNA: TGTGCCAGCAGCTTAGGACGTGACAGGGGCACAGATACGCAGTATTTT

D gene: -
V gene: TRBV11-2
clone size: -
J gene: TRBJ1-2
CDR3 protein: CASGEGGHRGGYTF
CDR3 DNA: TGTGCCAGCGGGGAGGGGGGCCACCGCGGAGGCTACACCTTC

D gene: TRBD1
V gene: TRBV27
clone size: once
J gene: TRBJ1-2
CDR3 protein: CASSLGGQVNGYTF
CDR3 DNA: TGTGCCAGCAGTTTAGGTGGACAGGTGAATGGCTACACCTTC

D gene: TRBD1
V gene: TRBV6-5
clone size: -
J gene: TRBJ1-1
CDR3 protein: CASSLGQSNTEAFF
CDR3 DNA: TGTGCCAGCAGCCTGGGACAGTCGAACACTGAAGCTTTCTTT

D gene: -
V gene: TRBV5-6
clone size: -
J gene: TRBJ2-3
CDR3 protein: CASSTTPPSTDTQYF
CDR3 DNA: TGTGCCAGCAGCACAACCCCCCCGAGCACAGATACGCAGTATTTT

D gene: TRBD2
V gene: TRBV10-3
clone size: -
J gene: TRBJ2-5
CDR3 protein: CGVGRNREETQYF
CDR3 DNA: TGTGGAGTCGGGAGGAACAGAGAAGAGACCCAGTACTTC

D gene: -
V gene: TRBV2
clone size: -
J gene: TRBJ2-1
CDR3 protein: CASSDFRNEQFF
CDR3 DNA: TGTGCCAGCAGTGATTTCCGGAATGAGCAGTTCTTC

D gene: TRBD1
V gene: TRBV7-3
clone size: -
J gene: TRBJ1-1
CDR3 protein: CASSQTGETEAFF
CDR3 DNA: TGTGCCAGCAGCCAAACAGGGGAAACTGAAGCTTTCTTT

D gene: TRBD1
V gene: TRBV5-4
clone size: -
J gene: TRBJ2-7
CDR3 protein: CASSPIPGQGGVEQYF
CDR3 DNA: TGTGCCAGCAGCCCGATACCGGGACAGGGGGGCGTCGAGCAGTACTTC

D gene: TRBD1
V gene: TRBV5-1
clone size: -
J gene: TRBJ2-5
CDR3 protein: CASSPGTGEGETQYF
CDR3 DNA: TGCGCCAGCAGCCCCGGGACAGGGGAGGGAGAGACCCAGTACTTC

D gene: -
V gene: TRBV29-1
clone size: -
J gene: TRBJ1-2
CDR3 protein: CSVEIRSRPRAGYGYTF
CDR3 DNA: TGCAGCGTTGAAATTCGAAGTCGGCCGCGAGCGGGCTATGGCTACACCTTC

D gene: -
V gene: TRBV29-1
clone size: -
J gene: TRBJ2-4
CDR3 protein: CSVEEGGKAIQYF
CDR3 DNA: TGCAGCGTTGAAGAGGGCGGGAAGGCCATTCAGTACTTC